This TCR beta chain was retrieved from a study of pediatric ulcerative colitis. Study outcomes and limitations: A couple of rectal clonotypes were found only in ulcerative colitis patients, all of them.

This CDR3 contains 16 residues. Germline CDR1 and CDR2: SNHLY and FYNNEI. Trimming at V came to 8 bases and at J to 2 bases, leaving 12 bases not matched to a gene. On this clone itself: The antigen is undetermined.

Samples were sequenced at Survey level, maximum 500,000 reads. Clones were sequenced by immunoSEQ multiplex PCR, and TCRdb holds only the in-frame ones, with some missing. The sample yields some 60,000 clones, 77% seen once. Sequencing was performed on blood. The receptor comes from a boy aged 5-17 years with moderate ulcerative colitis. This chain connects TRBV2 to TRBJ2-3, with 8 bases matching TRBD1. In DNA form, the CDR3 reads TGTGCCAGCGGGAGCGGGCGGACAGGGACCACAGATACGCAGTATTTT. It is translated as CASGSGRTGTTDTQYF.